This section outlines one T cell receptor beta chain sequence together with its context. From germline, CDR1 is DFQATT and CDR2 SNEGSKA (reference sequence). V lost 3 bases, J lost 0 bases, and 12 bases lay in between. There are 15 residues in the CDR3. This sample is part of a study of blood T cell repertoires in COVID-19. TCRdb's table, derived via immunoSEQ multiplex PCR, lists solely in-frame clones and lacks some. The repertoire holds 200,000 to 250,000 clones, with about nine tenths as singletons. The sequence was collected from a woman aged 40-49 years with acute or convalescent COVID-19. The sample taken for sequencing was peripheral blood. The chain combines TRBV20-1 with TRBJ1-3, with D uncertain. CDR3 DNA sequence: TGCAGTGCTAGTTCCCTATCGTCCTCTGGAAACACCATATATTTT. Its protein product is CSASSLSSSGNTIYF.